The 3 T cell receptor beta chains below were found in one sample sequenced in a study of shared clonotypes between healthy human individuals. This table comes from immunoSEQ multiplex PCR, and its TCRdb copy is limited to in-frame clones, with some not included. Of over a million clones listed, around four fifths are singletons. The sequenced sample consisted of memory CD4+ T cells sorted from blood. Described subset: CD45RA-negative fraction. The receptors here all came from a man between 18 and 35 years old in good health.

The CDR3 region is CASSFADRGSPLHF. The CDR3 nucleotides are TGTGCCAGCTCGTTCGCGGACAGGGGCTCACCCCTCCACTTT. The gene calls are TRBV18 and TRBJ1-6; 9 bases are a match to TRBD1. The CDR3 has 14 amino acids. CDR1 is KGHSH, CDR2 LQKENI, per germline. The trim removed 6 bases at V and 10 bases at J, leaving 7 bases unmatched. Drawing the rest from reference TRBV18 and TRBJ1-6, the complete variable domain is NAGVMQNPRHLVRRRGQEARLRCSPMKGHSHVYWYRQLPEEGLKFMVYLQKENIIDESGMPKERFSAEFPKEGPSILRIQQVVRGDSAAYFCASSFADRGSPLHFGNGTRLTVT.

This clone has only a few counts. The chain links TRBV5-1 to TRBJ1-4; weak D call: TRBD1 (5 bases). There are 15 residues in the CDR3. The V end lost 0 bases, the J end lost 3 bases, and 9 bases lay between the germline ends. Germline CDR1 is SGHRS and CDR2 is YFSETQ. The CDR3: CASSLEGTPNEKLFF. The CDR3 nucleotides are TGCGCCAGCAGCTTGGAAGGGACTCCTAATGAAAAACTGTTTTTT.

As DNA, the CDR3 is TGTGCCAGCAGTTTATCGCGGCAGCAGAACACTGAAGCTTTCTTT. Its translation: CASSLSRQQNTEAFF. V gene TRBV27 combines with J gene TRBJ1-1, with no clear D. CDR3 length: 15 amino acids. Per germline, CDR1 MNHEY and CDR2 SMNVEV (reference sequence). Trimming took off 0 bases at V and 1 base at J, with 9 bases between the two ends.